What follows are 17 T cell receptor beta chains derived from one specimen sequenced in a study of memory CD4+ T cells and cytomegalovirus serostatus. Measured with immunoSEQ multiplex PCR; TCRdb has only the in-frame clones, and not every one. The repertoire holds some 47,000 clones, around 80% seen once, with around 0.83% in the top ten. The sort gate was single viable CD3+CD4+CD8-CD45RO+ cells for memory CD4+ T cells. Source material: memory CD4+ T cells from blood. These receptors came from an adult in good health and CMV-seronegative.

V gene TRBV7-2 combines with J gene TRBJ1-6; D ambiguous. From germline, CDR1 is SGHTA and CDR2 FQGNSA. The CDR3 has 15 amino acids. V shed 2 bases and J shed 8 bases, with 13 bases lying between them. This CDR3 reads CASSLSPGGHSPLHF. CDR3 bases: TGTGCCAGCAGCTTATCTCCGGGAGGACATTCACCCCTCCACTTT.

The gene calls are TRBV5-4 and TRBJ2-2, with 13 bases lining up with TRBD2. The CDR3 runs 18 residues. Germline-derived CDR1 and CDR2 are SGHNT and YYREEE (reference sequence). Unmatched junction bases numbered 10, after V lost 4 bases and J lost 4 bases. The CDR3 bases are TGTGCCAGCAGCCGTAAGACTAGCGGGGGGTTTCGCACCGGGGAGCTGTTTTTT. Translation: CASSRKTSGGFRTGELFF.

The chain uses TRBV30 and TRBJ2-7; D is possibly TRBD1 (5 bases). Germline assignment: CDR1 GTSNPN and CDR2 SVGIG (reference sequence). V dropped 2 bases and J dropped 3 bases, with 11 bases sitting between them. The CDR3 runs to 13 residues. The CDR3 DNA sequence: TGTGCCTGGAGTCTGGGGCCCTACTACGAGCAGTACTTC. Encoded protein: CAWSLGPYYEQYF.

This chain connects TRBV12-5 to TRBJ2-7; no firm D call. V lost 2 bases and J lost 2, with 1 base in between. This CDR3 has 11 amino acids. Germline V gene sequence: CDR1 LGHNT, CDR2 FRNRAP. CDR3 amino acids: CASGLTYEQYF. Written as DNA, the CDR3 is TGTGCTAGTGGTTTGACCTACGAGCAGTACTTC.

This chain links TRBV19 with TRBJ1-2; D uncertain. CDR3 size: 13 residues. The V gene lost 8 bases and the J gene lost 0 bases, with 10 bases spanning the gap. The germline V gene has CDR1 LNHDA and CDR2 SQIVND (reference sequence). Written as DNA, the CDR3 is TGTGCCAGTGTGGGGAGAACTAACTATGGCTACACCTTC. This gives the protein CASVGRTNYGYTF.

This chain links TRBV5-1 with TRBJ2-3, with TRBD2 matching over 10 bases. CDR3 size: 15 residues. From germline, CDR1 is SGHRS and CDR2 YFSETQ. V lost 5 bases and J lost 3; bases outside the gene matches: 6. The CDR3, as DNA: TGCGCCAGCAGGTATCTAGCGGGGGTGACAGATACGCAGTATTTT. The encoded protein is CASRYLAGVTDTQYF.

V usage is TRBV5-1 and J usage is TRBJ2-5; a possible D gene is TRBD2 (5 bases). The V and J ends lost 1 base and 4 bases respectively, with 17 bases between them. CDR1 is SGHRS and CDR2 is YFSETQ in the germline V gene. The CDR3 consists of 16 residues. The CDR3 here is CASSLTGGGRGETQYF. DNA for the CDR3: TGCGCCAGCAGCTTGACTGGAGGAGGCCGAGGAGAGACCCAGTACTTC.

Here the CDR3 reads CASSQDDTRKEQETQYF. CDR3 sequence (DNA): TGTGCCAGCAGCCAAGATGACACGAGAAAGGAGCAAGAGACCCAGTACTTC. The chain has TRBV14 and TRBJ2-5; D gene uncertain. Trimming stripped 0 bases from V and 2 bases from J, with 16 bases between. Germline V gives CDR1 SGHDN, CDR2 FVKESK. The length of the CDR3 is 17 residues. Using reference TRBV14 and TRBJ2-5 for the parts outside the CDR3, the full variable domain is EAGVTQFPSHSVIEKGQTVTLRCDPISGHDNLYWYRRVMGKEIKFLLHFVKESKQDESGMPNNRFLAERTGGTYSTLKVQPAELEDSGVYFCASSQDDTRKEQETQYFGPGTRLLVL.

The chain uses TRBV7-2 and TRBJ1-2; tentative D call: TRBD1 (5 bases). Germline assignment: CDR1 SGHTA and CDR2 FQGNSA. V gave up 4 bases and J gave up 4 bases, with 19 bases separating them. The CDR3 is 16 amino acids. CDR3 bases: TGTGCCAGCAGCTATTCACCGACGACAGCGAGCTATGGCTACACCTTC. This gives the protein CASSYSPTTASYGYTF.

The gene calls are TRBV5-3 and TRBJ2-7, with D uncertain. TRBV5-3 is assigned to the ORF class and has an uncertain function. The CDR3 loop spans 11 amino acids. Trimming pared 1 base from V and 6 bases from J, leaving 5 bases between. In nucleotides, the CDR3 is TGTGCCAGAAGCTTGCACCTCGAGCAGTACTTC. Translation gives CARSLHLEQYF.

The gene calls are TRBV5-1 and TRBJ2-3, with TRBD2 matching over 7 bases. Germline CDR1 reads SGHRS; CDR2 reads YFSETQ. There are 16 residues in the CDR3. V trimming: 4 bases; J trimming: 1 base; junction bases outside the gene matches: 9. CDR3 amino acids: CASSPGGGSRTDTQYF. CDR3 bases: TGCGCCAGCAGCCCCGGGGGAGGGTCACGCACAGATACGCAGTATTTT.

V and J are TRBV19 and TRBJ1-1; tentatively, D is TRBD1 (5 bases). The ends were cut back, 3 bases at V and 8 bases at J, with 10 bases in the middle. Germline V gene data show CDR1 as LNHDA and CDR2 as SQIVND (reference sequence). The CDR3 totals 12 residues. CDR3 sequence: CASSMPGTEAFF. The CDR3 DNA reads TGTGCCAGTAGTATGCCAGGGACCGAAGCTTTCTTT.

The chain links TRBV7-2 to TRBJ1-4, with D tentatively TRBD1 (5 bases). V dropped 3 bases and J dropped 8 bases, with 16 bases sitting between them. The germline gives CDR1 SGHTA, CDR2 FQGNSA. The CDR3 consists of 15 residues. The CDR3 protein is CASSFGGRPGEKLFF. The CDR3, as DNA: TGTGCCAGCAGCTTCGGTGGTCGCCCAGGGGAAAAACTGTTTTTT.

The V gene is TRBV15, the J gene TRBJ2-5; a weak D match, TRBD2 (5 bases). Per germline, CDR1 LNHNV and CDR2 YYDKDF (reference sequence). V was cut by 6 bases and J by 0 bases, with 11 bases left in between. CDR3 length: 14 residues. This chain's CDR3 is CATSPGVYQETQYF. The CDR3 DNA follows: TGTGCCACCAGTCCCGGGGTCTACCAAGAGACCCAGTACTTC.

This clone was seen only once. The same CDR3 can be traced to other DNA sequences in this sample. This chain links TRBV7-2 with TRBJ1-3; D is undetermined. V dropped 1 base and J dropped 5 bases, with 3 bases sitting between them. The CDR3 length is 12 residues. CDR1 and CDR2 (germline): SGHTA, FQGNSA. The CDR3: CASSLERNTIYF. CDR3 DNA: TGTGCCAGCAGCTTAGAGCGAAACACCATATATTTT.

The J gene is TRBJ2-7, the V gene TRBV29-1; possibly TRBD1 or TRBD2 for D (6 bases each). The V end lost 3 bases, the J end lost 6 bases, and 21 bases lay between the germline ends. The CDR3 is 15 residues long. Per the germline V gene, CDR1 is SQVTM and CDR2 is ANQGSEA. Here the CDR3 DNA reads TGCAGCGTTGACCGATATGGGCAGGGGAGGATCGAGCAGTACTTC. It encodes CSVDRYGQGRIEQYF.

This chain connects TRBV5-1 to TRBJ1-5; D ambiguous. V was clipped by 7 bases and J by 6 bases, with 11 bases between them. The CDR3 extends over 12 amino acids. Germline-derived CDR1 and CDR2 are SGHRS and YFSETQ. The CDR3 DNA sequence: TGCGCCAGCTCGGCCTCGGGTCAGCCCCAGCATTTT. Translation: CASSASGQPQHF. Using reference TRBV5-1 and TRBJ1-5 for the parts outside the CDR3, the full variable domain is KAGVTQTPRYLIKTRGQQVTLSCSPISGHRSVSWYQQTPGQGLQFLFEYFSETQRNKGNFPGRFSGRQFSNSRSEMNVSTLELGDSALYLCASSASGQPQHFGDGTRLSIL.